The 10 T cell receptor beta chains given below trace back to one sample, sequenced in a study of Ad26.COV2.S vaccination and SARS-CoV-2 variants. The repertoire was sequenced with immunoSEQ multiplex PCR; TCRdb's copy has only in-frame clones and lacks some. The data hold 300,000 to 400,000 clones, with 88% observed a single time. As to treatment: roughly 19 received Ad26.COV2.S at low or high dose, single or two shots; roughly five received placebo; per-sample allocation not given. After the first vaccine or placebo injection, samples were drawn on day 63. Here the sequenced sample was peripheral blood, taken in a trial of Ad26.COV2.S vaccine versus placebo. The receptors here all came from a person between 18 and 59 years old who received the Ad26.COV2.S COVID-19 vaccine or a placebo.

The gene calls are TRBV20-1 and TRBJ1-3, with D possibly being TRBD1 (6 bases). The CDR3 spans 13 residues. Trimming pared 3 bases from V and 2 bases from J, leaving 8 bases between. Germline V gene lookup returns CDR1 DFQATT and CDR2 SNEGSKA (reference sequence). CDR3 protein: CSASRQAGNTIYF. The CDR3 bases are TGCAGTGCTAGTAGACAGGCTGGAAACACCATATATTTT.

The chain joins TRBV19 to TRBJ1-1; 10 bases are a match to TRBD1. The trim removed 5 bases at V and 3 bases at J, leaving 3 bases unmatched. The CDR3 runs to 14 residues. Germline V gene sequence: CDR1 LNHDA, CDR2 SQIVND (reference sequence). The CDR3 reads CASSGTGADTEAFF. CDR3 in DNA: TGTGCCAGTAGTGGGACAGGGGCTGACACTGAAGCTTTCTTT.

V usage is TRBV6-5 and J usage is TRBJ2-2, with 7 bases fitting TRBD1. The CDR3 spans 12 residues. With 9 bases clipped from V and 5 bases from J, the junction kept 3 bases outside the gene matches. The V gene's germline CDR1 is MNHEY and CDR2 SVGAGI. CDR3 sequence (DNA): TGTGCCAGTCACAGGGGAACCGGGGAGCTGTTTTTT. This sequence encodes CASHRGTGELFF.

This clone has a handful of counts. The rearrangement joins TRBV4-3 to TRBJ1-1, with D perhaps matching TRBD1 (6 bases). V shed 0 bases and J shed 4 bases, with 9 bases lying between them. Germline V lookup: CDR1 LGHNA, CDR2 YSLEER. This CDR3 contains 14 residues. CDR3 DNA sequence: TGCGCCAGCAGCCAAGATGCAGGGGTCACTGAAGCTTTCTTT. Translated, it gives CASSQDAGVTEAFF.

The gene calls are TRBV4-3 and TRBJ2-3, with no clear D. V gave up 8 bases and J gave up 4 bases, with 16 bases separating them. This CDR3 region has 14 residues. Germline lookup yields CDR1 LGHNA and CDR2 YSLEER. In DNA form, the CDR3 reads TGCGCCAGCTCGGGTGGCCAAAAGGCAGATACGCAGTATTTT. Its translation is CASSGGQKADTQYF.

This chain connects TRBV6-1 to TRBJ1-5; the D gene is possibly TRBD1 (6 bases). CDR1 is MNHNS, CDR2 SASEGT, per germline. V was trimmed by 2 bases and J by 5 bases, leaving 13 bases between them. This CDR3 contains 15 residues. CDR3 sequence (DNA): TGTGCCAGCAGTGAATCGGACAGTTCTTATCAGCCCCAGCATTTT. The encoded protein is CASSESDSSYQPQHF.

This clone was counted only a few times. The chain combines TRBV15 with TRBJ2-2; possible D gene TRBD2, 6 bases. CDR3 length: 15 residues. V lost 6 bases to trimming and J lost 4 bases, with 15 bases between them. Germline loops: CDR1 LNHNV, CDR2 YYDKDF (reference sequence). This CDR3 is CATRPMGEATGELFF. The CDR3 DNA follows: TGTGCCACCAGGCCAATGGGGGAGGCCACCGGGGAGCTGTTTTTT.

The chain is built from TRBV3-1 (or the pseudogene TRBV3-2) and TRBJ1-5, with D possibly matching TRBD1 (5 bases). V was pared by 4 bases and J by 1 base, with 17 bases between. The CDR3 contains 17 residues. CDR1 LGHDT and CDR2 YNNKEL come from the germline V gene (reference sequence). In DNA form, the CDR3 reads TGTGCCAGCAGCCGGGGGTTGTGGGGAAAGAGCAATCAGCCCCAGCATTTT. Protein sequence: CASSRGLWGKSNQPQHF.

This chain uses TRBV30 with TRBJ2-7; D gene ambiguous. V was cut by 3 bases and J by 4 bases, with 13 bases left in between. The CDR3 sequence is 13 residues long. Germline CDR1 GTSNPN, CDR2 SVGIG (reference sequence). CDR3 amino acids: CAWRPSATYEQYF. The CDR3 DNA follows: TGTGCCTGGAGGCCGTCGGCTACATACGAGCAGTACTTC.

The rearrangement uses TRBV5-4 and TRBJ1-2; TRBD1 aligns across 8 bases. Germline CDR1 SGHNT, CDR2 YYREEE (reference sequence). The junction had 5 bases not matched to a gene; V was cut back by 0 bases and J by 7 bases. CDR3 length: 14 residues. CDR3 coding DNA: TGTGCCAGCAGCTTGGAGCAGGGGGCGGGTGGCTACACCTTC. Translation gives CASSLEQGAGGYTF. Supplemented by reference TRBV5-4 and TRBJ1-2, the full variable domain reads ETGVTQSPTHLIKTRGQQVTLRCSSQSGHNTVSWYQQALGQGPQFIFQYYREEENGRGNFPPRFSGLQFPNYSSELNVNALELDDSALYLCASSLEQGAGGYTFGSGTRLTVV.